This entry describes one T cell receptor beta chain. Its cognate antigen is unknown. The record originates from a study of CD8 T cells in Susac syndrome. Study-wide background: Sequenced Susac syndrome patients included five or six with clinically active disease and fewer than 10 in remission. Intravenous immunoglobulin alone or corticosteroids were being given to patients with Susac syndrome at blood draw, unless they were therapy-naive. General study points: The Susac syndrome CD4+ T cell repertoires displayed no clonal expansion.

The V and J ends lost 1 base and 5 bases respectively, with 6 bases between them. Germline CDR1 SGHTS, CDR2 YDEGEE. The CDR3 extends over 12 amino acids. When the RNA was reverse transcribed, random hexamers were used with an input of about 0.5 to 1 ug. Coverage of TCR beta CDR3 amplification by immunoSEQ multiplex PCR extended to 54 Vbeta and 13 Jbeta. TCRdb called the immunoSEQ multiplex PCR reads again in MiXCR, with one record for every CDR3 protein. The sample yields some 200,000 distinct CDR3 sequences, almost 96% seen once. The sequencing sample was made of CD4+ T cells from PBMCs. This receptor was identified in a human donor with Susac syndrome. This chain links TRBV5-8 with TRBJ1-2; D remains ambiguous. The CDR3 nucleotides are TGTGCCAGCAGCTTGCGGGGTTATGGCTACACCTTC. Its translation: CASSLRGYGYTF.